This T cell receptor beta chain was retrieved from a study of CD8+ T cells in alopecia areata. This clone was seen a handful of times. Its antigen remains unknown. Study-wide results and caveats: Whereas mice showed it more clearly, TCR sharing across patients was murkier, possibly because of HLA. Scalp sequencing captures resident alphabeta T cells of normal skin too.

RNA was isolated and reverse transcribed to cDNA, the sequencing template. The repertoire was sequenced with immunoSEQ multiplex PCR; TCRdb's copy has only in-frame clones and lacks some. The sample has 180,000 or so clones, roughly 60% seen once. Per germline, CDR1 SNHLY and CDR2 FYNNEI. V lost 9 bases, J lost 0 bases, and 8 bases stayed unmatched. This CDR3 has 16 amino acids. This receptor was identified in a human donor with alopecia areata. This specimen was CD4+ T cells sorted from blood, taken at week 0. The V and J genes are TRBV2 and TRBJ1-5; TRBD1 aligns across 10 bases. The CDR3: CASSRDRGVSNQPQHF. The CDR3, as DNA: TGTGCCAGTAGTCGGGACAGGGGTGTTAGCAATCAGCCCCAGCATTTT.